This TCR beta chain was captured by sequencing in a study of blood T cell repertoires in COVID-19. Study details: The study drew acute and convalescent COVID-19 samples from the United States, Italy and Spain.

CDR1 and CDR2 (germline): MDHEN, SYDVKM. Trimming pared 3 bases from V and 7 bases from J, leaving 10 bases between. The CDR3 consists of 13 residues. The assay was immunoSEQ multiplex PCR, and TCRdb's table has in-frame clones only and misses some. This table holds 84,000 or so clones, 75% to 90% found once. The TCR originated in a woman in her thirties or forties with active or convalescent COVID-19. The J gene is TRBJ2-4, the V gene TRBV28; D remains unclear. Sequencing was carried out using peripheral blood. CDR3 sequence (DNA): TGTGCCAGCAGTTTCGTGGCAGGTAACATTCAGTACTTC. Its translation is CASSFVAGNIQYF.